This is a list of T cell receptor beta chains from one sample in a study of blood T cell repertoires in COVID-19. Assay: immunoSEQ multiplex PCR; the TCRdb copy retains only in-frame clones and omits some. Here the sample spans fewer than 130,000 clones, over 65% being singletons. The sequenced sample consisted of peripheral blood. The receptors derive from a woman of 80 years or more with acute or convalescent COVID-19. The CDR3 runs from the conserved cysteine through the conserved F or W. Each record gives: CDR3 length, clone size, D gene, J gene, V gene, CDR3 protein, CDR3 DNA. A D gene is named only where the DNA matches it firmly. A clone size is listed for some rows: how often the clone was seen (once, few, many), or a class if it is expanded.

16 | - | TRBD2 | TRBJ2-1 | TRBV28 | CASSSGLAGAYNEQFF | TGTGCCAGCAGTTCTGGGCTAGCGGGGGCGTACAATGAGCAGTTCTTC
13 | - | - | TRBJ2-7 | TRBV9 | CASSETGLYEQYF | TGTGCCAGCAGCGAGACAGGATTGTACGAGCAGTACTTC
15 | few | - | TRBJ1-2 | TRBV2 | CASSPQNLANYGYTF | TGTGCCAGCAGTCCTCAGAATCTAGCTAACTATGGCTACACCTTC
14 | - | TRBD2 | TRBJ2-3 | TRBV18 | CASSLAGAGDTQYF | TGTGCCAGCTCACTAGCGGGGGCGGGAGATACGCAGTATTTT
14 | - | - | TRBJ1-6 | TRBV28 | CASSFQDYNSPLHF | TGTGCCAGCAGTTTTCAGGACTATAATTCACCCCTCCACTTT
16 | - | - | TRBJ2-2 | TRBV3-1/TRBV3-2 | CASSQHGEGAAGELFF | TGTGCCAGCAGCCAACATGGAGAGGGAGCAGCCGGGGAGCTGTTTTTT
12 | - | - | TRBJ2-3 | TRBV29-1 | CSVVVLADTQYF | TGCAGCGTTGTTGTATTAGCAGATACGCAGTATTTT
14 | - | TRBD1 | TRBJ1-6 | TRBV6-5 | CASSSDRGGSPLHF | TGTGCCAGCAGTTCCGACAGGGGAGGTTCACCCCTCCACTTT
15 | - | - | TRBJ2-5 | TRBV5-1 | CASSLAAGNQETQYF | TGCGCCAGCAGCTTGGCAGCAGGTAACCAAGAGACCCAGTACTTC
14 | once | TRBD2 | TRBJ2-1 | TRBV24-1 | CARGLRGVNNEQFF | TGTGCCCGCGGCTTGCGGGGGGTCAACAATGAGCAGTTCTTC
17 | - | - | TRBJ2-4 | TRBV4-2 | CASSQEGGGSAKNIQYF | TGTGCCAGCAGCCAAGAGGGAGGCGGGTCCGCCAAAAACATTCAGTACTTC
13 | - | - | TRBJ1-1 | TRBV30 | CAWSREVFTEAFF | TGTGCCTGGAGTAGGGAGGTTTTCACTGAAGCTTTCTTT
12 | once | - | TRBJ2-7 | TRBV7-9 | CASSPGHYEQYF | TGTGCCAGCAGCCCAGGACACTACGAGCAGTACTTC
13 | - | - | TRBJ1-1 | TRBV3-1/TRBV3-2 | CASSSNGGREAFF | TGTGCCAGCAGCTCGAACGGAGGCCGTGAAGCTTTCTTT
16 | - | TRBD1 | TRBJ1-6 | TRBV10-1 | CASSSGQVGDNSPLHF | TGCGCCAGCAGTTCCGGACAGGTTGGGGATAATTCACCCCTCCACTTT
13 | - | - | TRBJ1-1 | TRBV7-2 | CASSLTVNTEAFF | TGTGCCAGCAGCTTGACAGTAAACACTGAAGCTTTCTTT
14 | - | TRBD1 | TRBJ1-6 | TRBV4-1 | CASSQGPTGGALHF | TGCGCCAGCAGCCAAGGCCCCACAGGGGGAGCCCTCCACTTT
17 | - | - | TRBJ1-3 | TRBV2 | CASSAMGASGSGNTIYF | TGTGCCAGCAGTGCCATGGGGGCGTCGGGCTCTGGAAACACCATATATTTT
14 | - | TRBD2 | TRBJ2-2 | TRBV5-5 | CASSQGTSGSELFF | TGTGCCAGCAGCCAAGGGACTAGCGGTAGTGAGCTGTTTTTT
15 | - | - | TRBJ1-3 | TRBV4-1 | CASSLAGDSGNTIYF | TGCGCCAGCAGCCTGGCCGGGGACTCTGGAAACACCATATATTTT
15 | - | - | TRBJ2-3 | TRBV10-1 | CASSESVASTDTQYF | TGCGCCAGCAGTGAGTCGGTAGCTAGCACAGATACGCAGTATTTT
16 | - | TRBD2 | TRBJ2-2 | TRBV7-9 | CASSGGSGRATGELFF | TGTGCCAGCAGCGGTGGCAGCGGGAGGGCCACCGGGGAGCTGTTTTTT
10 | - | - | TRBJ1-2 | TRBV28 | CASSLESVTF | TGTGCCAGCAGTCTCGAGAGTGTCACCTTC
14 | - | - | TRBJ2-1 | TRBV28 | CASSNYISYNEQFF | TGTGCCAGCAGTAACTACATCTCCTACAATGAGCAGTTCTTC
18 | - | - | TRBJ1-1 | TRBV19 | CASSMGALAWRMNTEAFF | TGTGCCAGTAGTATGGGGGCCCTCGCGTGGAGGATGAACACTGAAGCTTTCTTT
19 | - | - | TRBJ2-2 | TRBV28 | CASSSTRATGNSLAGELFF | TGTGCCAGCAGTTCGACTAGAGCAACGGGGAACTCGCTGGCCGGGGAGCTGTTTTTT
12 | - | - | TRBJ1-2 | TRBV3-1/TRBV3-2 | CASSQGLSGYTF | TGTGCCAGCAGCCAAGGCCTAAGCGGCTACACCTTC
15 | many | - | TRBJ2-3 | TRBV7-6 | CASSLVYSSTDTQYF | TGTGCCAGCAGCTTAGTGTACTCTAGCACAGATACGCAGTATTTT
16 | - | TRBD1 | TRBJ1-1 | TRBV5-1 | CASSLPPTGRITEAFF | TGCGCCAGCAGCTTGCCACCGACAGGGAGGATCACTGAAGCTTTCTTT
14 | - | TRBD1 | TRBJ1-5 | TRBV2 | CASDLDRGRQPQHF | TGTGCCAGCGACCTGGACAGGGGGCGTCAGCCCCAGCATTTT
14 | - | - | TRBJ2-5 | TRBV7-6 | CASSLGPDQETQYF | TGTGCCAGCAGCTTAGGTCCGGACCAAGAGACCCAGTACTTC
13 | - | - | TRBJ1-1 | TRBV3-1/TRBV3-2 | CASSPGMNTEAFF | TGTGCCAGCAGCCCAGGGATGAACACTGAAGCTTTCTTT
15 | - | - | TRBJ1-1 | TRBV27 | CASSLSATEWNSGFF | TGTGCCAGCAGTTTATCGGCGACAGAGTGGAACAGTGGATTCTTT
15 | - | TRBD2 | TRBJ2-3 | TRBV11-2 | CASSYQLADTDTQYF | TGTGCCAGCAGTTACCAACTAGCGGACACAGATACGCAGTATTTT
13 | - | - | TRBJ1-6 | TRBV19 | CASSRSADSPLHF | TGTGCCAGTAGTAGGTCGGCGGATTCACCCCTCCACTTT
19 | many | TRBD1 | TRBJ2-2 | TRBV18 | CASSPGTGFSTANTGELFF | TGTGCCAGCTCACCCGGGACAGGGTTCTCTACCGCGAACACCGGGGAGCTGTTTTTT
13 | - | TRBD1 | TRBJ1-2 | TRBV7-9 | CASSLNRGYGYTF | TGTGCCAGCAGCTTAAACAGGGGCTATGGCTACACCTTC
15 | - | - | TRBJ1-2 | TRBV28 | CASTQSVGNYYGYTF | TGTGCCAGCACCCAAAGCGTCGGGAACTACTATGGCTACACCTTC
15 | once | TRBD1 | TRBJ2-7 | TRBV5-5 | CASSLTRDRGYEQYF | TGTGCCAGCAGCTTGACCCGCGACAGGGGCTACGAGCAGTACTTC
14 | - | TRBD2 | TRBJ2-3 | TRBV4-2 | CASGGGVSTDTQYF | TGTGCCAGCGGCGGGGGGGTAAGCACAGATACGCAGTATTTT
16 | - | - | TRBJ1-3 | TRBV28 | CASSPQRGGRGYTIYF | TGTGCCAGCAGTCCCCAACGGGGAGGCCGCGGCTACACCATATATTTT
13 | - | - | TRBJ1-2 | TRBV19 | CASSMAGRGGYTF | TGTGCCAGTAGTATGGCAGGGAGGGGCGGCTACACCTTC
18 | - | - | TRBJ1-5 | TRBV7-9 | CASSSEDSDLRSNQPQHF | TGTGCCAGCAGCTCCGAAGACAGTGACTTGCGGTCCAATCAGCCCCAGCATTTT
16 | - | TRBD1 | TRBJ1-2 | TRBV7-2 | CASSLDRAGGIYGYTF | TGTGCCAGCAGCTTAGATCGGGCAGGGGGAATCTATGGCTACACCTTC
13 | - | - | TRBJ1-2 | TRBV30 | CAWSPDSNYGYTF | TGTGCCTGGAGTCCGGACAGCAACTATGGCTACACCTTC
18 | - | - | TRBJ1-1 | TRBV10-2 | CASSEWPLQGMEDTEAFF | TGCGCCAGCAGTGAGTGGCCACTACAGGGTATGGAGGACACTGAAGCTTTCTTT
15 | - | - | TRBJ1-2 | TRBV5-1 | CASSLGGQSNYGYTF | TGCGCCAGCAGCTTGGGCGGACAGTCTAACTATGGCTACACCTTC
14 | - | - | TRBJ1-5 | TRBV6-5 | CASRQGNSNQPQHF | TGTGCCAGCAGACAGGGAAATAGCAATCAGCCCCAGCATTTT
14 | once | - | TRBJ2-3 | TRBV28 | CASSSGRITDTQYF | TGTGCCAGCAGCTCAGGGCGGATCACAGATACGCAGTATTTT